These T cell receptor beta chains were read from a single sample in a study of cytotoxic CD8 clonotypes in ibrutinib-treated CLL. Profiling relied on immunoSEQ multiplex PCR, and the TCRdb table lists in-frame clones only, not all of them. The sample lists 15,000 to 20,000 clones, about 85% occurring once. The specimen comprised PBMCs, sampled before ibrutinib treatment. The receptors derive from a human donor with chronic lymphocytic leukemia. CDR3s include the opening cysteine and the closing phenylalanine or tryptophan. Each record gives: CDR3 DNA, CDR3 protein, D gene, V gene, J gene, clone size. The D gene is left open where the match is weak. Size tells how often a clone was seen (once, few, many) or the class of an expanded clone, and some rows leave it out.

cdr3_nt: TGTGCCAGCAGTCTACAGGGGGACTTCTACGAGCAGTACTTC
cdr3_aa: CASSLQGDFYEQYF
d_call: TRBD1
v_call: TRBV6-1
j_call: TRBJ2-7
clone_size: NA

cdr3_nt: TGTGCCAGCAGTTACGGGCCCTCCTTACGGGGTGAAAAACTGTTTTTT
cdr3_aa: CASSYGPSLRGEKLFF
d_call: NA
v_call: TRBV6-5
j_call: TRBJ1-4
clone_size: NA

cdr3_nt: TGTGCCAGTAGTGACGGGAGGGGCTATAATTCACCCCTCCACTTT
cdr3_aa: CASSDGRGYNSPLHF
d_call: NA
v_call: TRBV19
j_call: TRBJ1-6
clone_size: NA

cdr3_nt: TGTGCCAGCAGCTTAGCGGGACAGGGGGCCCGGACAGATACGCAGTATTTT
cdr3_aa: CASSLAGQGARTDTQYF
d_call: TRBD1
v_call: TRBV7-2
j_call: TRBJ2-3
clone_size: once

cdr3_nt: TGTGCCAGCAGCCCCGATACCTATGGCTACACCTTC
cdr3_aa: CASSPDTYGYTF
d_call: NA
v_call: TRBV11-2
j_call: TRBJ1-2
clone_size: once

cdr3_nt: TGTGCCAGCTCTCAAGCGTCGGGGTATGAAGCTTTCTTT
cdr3_aa: CASSQASGYEAFF
d_call: NA
v_call: TRBV18
j_call: TRBJ1-1
clone_size: NA

cdr3_nt: TGTGCCAGCAGCTTGGACGGTAGAGGCTCCTACGAGCAGTACTTC
cdr3_aa: CASSLDGRGSYEQYF
d_call: NA
v_call: TRBV5-4
j_call: TRBJ2-7
clone_size: once

cdr3_nt: TGCGCCAGCAGCCCAGGGCTTTCTAGCACAGATACGCAGTATTTT
cdr3_aa: CASSPGLSSTDTQYF
d_call: NA
v_call: TRBV5-1
j_call: TRBJ2-3
clone_size: NA

cdr3_nt: TGTGCCAGCAGCTACCCGGGACAGGGAGAAAATCAGCCCCAGCATTTT
cdr3_aa: CASSYPGQGENQPQHF
d_call: TRBD1
v_call: TRBV28
j_call: TRBJ1-5
clone_size: once

cdr3_nt: TGTGCCAGCAGCCCCCGCGAGGAGCAGTACTTC
cdr3_aa: CASSPREEQYF
d_call: NA
v_call: TRBV7-9
j_call: TRBJ2-7
clone_size: NA

cdr3_nt: TGTGCCAGCAGCCAAGATTTAGACCGTGAAGCTTTCTTT
cdr3_aa: CASSQDLDREAFF
d_call: NA
v_call: TRBV4-2
j_call: TRBJ1-1
clone_size: NA

cdr3_nt: TGTGCCAGCGGATTGGGGAACACCGGGGAGCTGTTTTTT
cdr3_aa: CASGLGNTGELFF
d_call: NA
v_call: TRBV2
j_call: TRBJ2-2
clone_size: NA

cdr3_nt: TGTGCCAGCAGGACAGGACTTTCCTCCTACGAGCAGTACTTC
cdr3_aa: CASRTGLSSYEQYF
d_call: NA
v_call: TRBV2
j_call: TRBJ2-7
clone_size: few

cdr3_nt: TGTGCCAGCAGCCAGGACCCAGCGGGGGTTTACGAGCAGTACTTC
cdr3_aa: CASSQDPAGVYEQYF
d_call: TRBD2
v_call: TRBV7-2
j_call: TRBJ2-7
clone_size: medium-sized

cdr3_nt: TGCAGCGTAGGCAACCGGGCCGCCACCGGGGAGCTGTTTTTT
cdr3_aa: CSVGNRAATGELFF
d_call: NA
v_call: TRBV29-1
j_call: TRBJ2-2
clone_size: NA

cdr3_nt: TGTGCCAGTACCCCAACACTTACAGGGGGCCGGAGAACTGAAGCTTTCTTT
cdr3_aa: CASTPTLTGGRRTEAFF
d_call: TRBD1
v_call: TRBV19
j_call: TRBJ1-1
clone_size: once

cdr3_nt: TGTGCCAGTAGTATAAGTGCATACTCTTACAACAATGAGCAGTTCTTC
cdr3_aa: CASSISAYSYNNEQFF
d_call: NA
v_call: TRBV19
j_call: TRBJ2-1
clone_size: NA

cdr3_nt: TGTGCCAGCAGTTCGCGTTCGTCTAGGTCTAATGAGCAGTTCTTC
cdr3_aa: CASSSRSSRSNEQFF
d_call: NA
v_call: TRBV28
j_call: TRBJ2-1
clone_size: NA

cdr3_nt: TGTGCCAGCAGCGCCGTACTAGCGGGGGGGTTGGGTTTCGTACGTGAGCAGTACTTC
cdr3_aa: CASSAVLAGGLGFVREQYF
d_call: TRBD2
v_call: TRBV7-9
j_call: TRBJ2-7
clone_size: NA

cdr3_nt: TGCGCCAGCAGCTTATTACAGGGGGCAGTGACTGAAGCTTTCTTT
cdr3_aa: CASSLLQGAVTEAFF
d_call: TRBD1
v_call: TRBV5-1
j_call: TRBJ1-1
clone_size: NA

cdr3_nt: TGCGCCAGCAGCCAATCTCAGAGGGTTTCACCCCTCCACTTT
cdr3_aa: CASSQSQRVSPLHF
d_call: NA
v_call: TRBV4-3
j_call: TRBJ1-6
clone_size: medium-sized

cdr3_nt: TGTGCCAGCAGTTCGAAACAGGGGGTAAGGACTGAAGCTTTCTTT
cdr3_aa: CASSSKQGVRTEAFF
d_call: TRBD1
v_call: TRBV28
j_call: TRBJ1-1
clone_size: NA

cdr3_nt: TGTGCCAGCAGCGTCCGCGGGACAGAAGAGACCCAGTACTTC
cdr3_aa: CASSVRGTEETQYF
d_call: NA
v_call: TRBV11-1
j_call: TRBJ2-5
clone_size: few

cdr3_nt: TGCGCCAGCAGCCAAGTTCGACCTCCGAACACTGAAGCTTTCTTT
cdr3_aa: CASSQVRPPNTEAFF
d_call: NA
v_call: TRBV4-3
j_call: TRBJ1-1
clone_size: NA

cdr3_nt: TGTGCCAGCAGCCCTTTTGGCACCTACAATGAGCAGTTCTTC
cdr3_aa: CASSPFGTYNEQFF
d_call: NA
v_call: TRBV9
j_call: TRBJ2-1
clone_size: NA